The T cell receptor (beta chain) under discussion was sequenced for a study of identical twins. With V trimmed by 0 bases and J by 4 bases, 10 bases remained unmatched. Germline CDR1 and CDR2: SGHDT and YYEEEE. The CDR3 has 17 residues. Study-wide results and limits: There were fewer insertions in abundant cord blood beta clonotypes, but memory repertoires showed no such pattern. The authors drew conclusions from cross-sectional statistical analysis rather than following the same donors.

In TCRdb, the 5' RACE reads were re-called with MiXCR into one record per CDR3 protein. The top ten hold approximately 3.7% of the sample, which has about 260,000 distinct CDR3 sequences, around 7% seen once. In this sample, this clonotype turned up a few times. Its target is not known. This sample was shared with a second study, whose subject was yellow fever vaccine responses in identical twins. Per that paper: Among the twins, the vaccine T cell response reportedly seemed partly convergent and partly personalized.

The specimen sequenced was memory (CD45RO+) T cells sorted from blood. This receptor was taken from a woman between 18 and 30 years old in good health. This chain connects TRBV5-6 to TRBJ2-5; 9 nucleotides agree with TRBD2. CDR3 region: CASSLVGSGGPRETQYF. The CDR3, as DNA: TGTGCCAGCAGCTTGGTGGGCAGCGGGGGGCCGCGAGAGACCCAGTACTTC.